The sequence of this TCR beta chain was determined in a study of blood T cell repertoires in COVID-19. Study in general: Samples taken during acute and convalescent COVID-19 were collected in the United States, Italy and Spain. The cDNA or gDNA used as material had been derived from T cells, B-cell-depleted T cells, or PBMCs.

This CDR3 comprises 13 residues. Germline V gene sequence: CDR1 MNHEY, CDR2 SMNVEV (reference sequence). Trimming took 6 bases from V and 8 from J, leaving 14 bases between them. In the original analysis: It was from reference gene primer amplification that nucleated cell counts were estimated. This table comes from immunoSEQ multiplex PCR, and its TCRdb copy is limited to in-frame clones, with some not included. D and trimming come from the DNA, and the V and J calls and clone size come from that table. The table records approximately 170,000 clones, about 88% of them present only once. The source material was peripheral blood. This TCR came from a woman older than 75 in a cohort sampled during active or convalescent COVID-19. The chain joins TRBV27 to TRBJ2-1, with no clear D. For the CDR3, the DNA is TGTGCCAGCAGATATAACCAGGCCGATGAGCAGTTCTTC. This sequence encodes CASRYNQADEQFF.